This T cell receptor (beta chain) emerged from a study of spatial heterogeneity in lung cancer. Study-level points and caveats: Intratumoral expanded alpha and beta TCR counts were found to track tumor mutation counts. Alpha chains reached an estimated coverage of approximately 7.4% of tumor T cells, and beta chains approximately 12%.

As to time point: sample taken at primary tumor resection. Untreated early-stage non-small cell lung cancer patients, approximately 79 in total, were the donors. There are 16 residues in the CDR3. In germline, CDR1 is SQVTM, CDR2 ANQGSEA. The ends were cut back, 2 bases at V and 4 bases at J, with 18 bases in the middle. TCRdb re-called the 5' RACE reads through MiXCR, storing one row per CDR3 protein. The sample records about 20,000 distinct CDR3 sequences, 15% to 20% being singletons. The table lists this clonotype with many counts. No antigen is known for it. The receptor comes from a female donor with early-stage non-small cell lung cancer. The source material was lung tumor tissue, sampled at surgery. The V gene is TRBV29-1, the J gene TRBJ2-1; possibly TRBD1 for D (6 bases). Here the CDR3 DNA reads TGCAGCGTTGAACCACAGGACAGAGCCTCTTACAATGAGCAGTTCTTC. Translation gives CSVEPQDRASYNEQFF.